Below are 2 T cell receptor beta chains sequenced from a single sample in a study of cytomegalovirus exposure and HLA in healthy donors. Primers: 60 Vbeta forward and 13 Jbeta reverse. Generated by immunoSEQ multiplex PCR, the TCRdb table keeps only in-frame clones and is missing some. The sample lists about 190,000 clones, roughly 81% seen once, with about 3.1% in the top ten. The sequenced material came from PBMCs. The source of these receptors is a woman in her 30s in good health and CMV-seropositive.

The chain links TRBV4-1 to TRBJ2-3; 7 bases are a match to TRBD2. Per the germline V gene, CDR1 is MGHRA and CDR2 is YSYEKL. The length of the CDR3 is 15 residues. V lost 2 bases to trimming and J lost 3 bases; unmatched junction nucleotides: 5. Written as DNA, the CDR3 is TGCGCCAGCAGCCAAATCCCCGGGGGGACAGATACGCAGTATTTT. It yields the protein CASSQIPGGTDTQYF.

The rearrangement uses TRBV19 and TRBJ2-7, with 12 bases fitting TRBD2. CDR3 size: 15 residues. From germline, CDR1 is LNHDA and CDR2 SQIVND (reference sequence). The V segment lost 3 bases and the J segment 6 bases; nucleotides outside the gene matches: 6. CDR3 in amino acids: CASSILAGGPSEQYF. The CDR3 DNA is TGTGCCAGTAGTATCCTAGCGGGAGGGCCTTCCGAGCAGTACTTC.